These 22 T cell receptor beta chains share one sample of origin, sequenced in a study of blood T cells in healthy people across ages. With a J-beta primer mix and a sample-barcoded 5' primer, a second PCR ran 7 to 11 cycles. From the 5' RACE reads, TCRdb called clonotypes with MiXCR, one entry per CDR3 protein. The sample records under 950,000 distinct CDR3 sequences, over 20% being singletons. Material: blood. The receptors originated from a man in his 70s in good health.

This clonotype was seen repeatedly, ten times or more. The V call is TRBV20-1, the J call TRBJ1-4; tentative D call: TRBD1 (5 bases). The V gene's germline CDR1 is DFQATT and CDR2 SNEGSKA (reference sequence). The ends were cut back, 5 bases at V and 2 bases at J, with 12 bases in the middle. This CDR3 has 14 residues. CDR3 sequence reads: CSAAGTPTNEKLFF. CDR3 coding DNA: TGCAGTGCTGCCGGGACCCCCACTAATGAAAAACTGTTTTTT.

The sample holds a few counts of this clonotype. V usage is TRBV27 and J usage is TRBJ2-5; TRBD2 matches 13 bases. Germline CDR1 is MNHEY and CDR2 is SMNVEV (reference sequence). Trimming at V came to 5 bases and at J to 2 bases, leaving 11 bases not matched to a gene. The CDR3 has 18 amino acids. The CDR3 protein is CASSATPGTSGVQETQYF. The CDR3 DNA follows: TGTGCCAGCAGTGCCACCCCGGGGACTAGCGGGGTACAAGAGACCCAGTACTTC.

With respect to this clonotype: In this CDR3 the conserved last residue, phenylalanine or tryptophan, is missing, so a read error is likely. The rearrangement joins TRBV12-3 or TRBV12-4 to TRBJ2-3; TRBD1 is a possible D gene (6 bases). The CDR3 has 16 residues. Trimming removed 5 bases at V and 0 bases at J, with 15 bases between. Here the CDR3 reads CASSPYGTMSTDTQYS. CDR3 bases: TGTGCCAGCAGTCCCTACGGGACAATGAGCACAGATACGCAGTATTCT.

A few counts support this clonotype. Sequence at one end of the junction differs from germline and may be a read error. The chain is built from TRBV29-1 and TRBJ1-4; D not certain. CDR1 and CDR2 (germline): SQVTM, ANQGSEA. The length of the CDR3 is 13 residues. The CDR3 DNA is TGCAGCGCCTCCGGACGGTTTAATGAAAAACTGCTTTTT. This encodes CSASGRFNEKLLF.

The rearrangement uses TRBV28 and TRBJ2-5, with TRBD1 matching over 7 bases. The trim removed 2 bases at V and 0 bases at J, leaving 6 bases unmatched. Germline V lookup: CDR1 MDHEN, CDR2 SYDVKM. The CDR3 extends over 16 amino acids. This CDR3 reads CASSLRRTGYQETQYF. The CDR3, as DNA: TGTGCCAGCAGTTTAAGAAGGACAGGATACCAAGAGACCCAGTACTTC.

This clonotype was picked up a small number of times. The J gene is TRBJ2-7, the V gene TRBV7-9, with TRBD1 matching over 9 bases. This CDR3 contains 14 residues. Germline lookup yields CDR1 SEHNR and CDR2 FQNEAQ (reference sequence). V was clipped by 5 bases and J by 3 bases; unmatched bases: 5. CDR3 DNA sequence: TGTGCCAGCAGCATCCGGGACAGGGTCTACGAGCAGTACTTC. Translating gives CASSIRDRVYEQYF.

The CDR3 sequence: CASSPNEGYGEKLFF. CDR3 coding DNA: TGCGCCAGCAGCCCCAATGAAGGGTACGGGGAAAAACTGTTTTTT. This chain uses TRBV4-3 with TRBJ1-4, with unresolved D. V dropped 4 bases and J dropped 8 bases, with 17 bases sitting between them. This CDR3 region has 15 residues. From germline, CDR1 is LGHNA and CDR2 YSLEER.

V gene TRBV5-1 combines with J gene TRBJ2-3; TRBD1 or TRBD2 may be the D gene (5 bases each). V lost 4 bases and J 4 bases, leaving 13 bases between the germline ends. This CDR3 contains 14 residues. Germline V gene sequence: CDR1 SGHRS, CDR2 YFSETQ. CDR3 sequence reads: CASSPNGTPDTQYF. The DNA of the CDR3 is TGCGCCAGCAGCCCCAACGGGACGCCAGATACGCAGTATTTT.

With respect to this clonotype: Germline and junction disagree at one end, which may indicate a read error. This chain connects TRBV3-1 to TRBJ2-1; D is ambiguous. Germline CDR1 reads LGHDT; CDR2 reads YNNKEL (reference sequence). This CDR3 comprises 14 residues. The CDR3, as DNA: TGTGCCAGCAGCCAAGGGACCTCCCACAATGAGCAGTTCTTC. Protein: CASSQGTSHNEQFF.

The chain carries TRBV12-3 or TRBV12-4 and TRBJ1-5; D is undetermined. The CDR3 runs to 12 residues. V lost 4 bases and J lost 3, with 4 bases in between. The CDR3 is CASSSINQPQHF. In DNA, the CDR3 is TGTGCCAGCAGTTCAATCAATCAGCCCCAGCATTTT.

The chain employs TRBV20-1 and TRBJ2-2; tentative D call: TRBD1 (6 bases). The germline gives CDR1 DFQATT, CDR2 SNEGSKA (reference sequence). The CDR3 runs to 15 residues. V was clipped by 1 base and J by 6 bases, with 15 bases between them. The CDR3 region has the DNA TGCAGTGCTAGAGGGTACACAGGGCTTCCCGGGGAGCTGTTTTTT. As protein: CSARGYTGLPGELFF.

This chain connects TRBV20-1 to TRBJ2-6; D perhaps matches TRBD1 (5 bases). V dropped 6 bases and J dropped 0 bases, with 12 bases sitting between them. The CDR3 has 15 amino acids. Germline loops: CDR1 DFQATT, CDR2 SNEGSKA (reference sequence). This CDR3 is CSAPDRSSGANVLTF. As DNA, the CDR3 is TGCAGTGCCCCAGACAGATCCTCTGGGGCCAACGTCCTGACTTTC.

This clonotype was counted ten times or more. The chain employs TRBV5-1 and TRBJ2-1; D uncertain. This CDR3 spans 14 amino acids. Trimming stripped 4 bases from V and 5 bases from J, with 13 bases between. The germline gives CDR1 SGHRS, CDR2 YFSETQ. CDR3 amino acids: CASSPGLSDNEQFF. CDR3 in DNA: TGCGCCAGCAGCCCTGGTCTAAGCGACAATGAGCAGTTCTTC.

The gene calls are TRBV20-1 and TRBJ2-5, with 7 bases identical to TRBD2. The CDR3 runs to 15 residues. CDR1 and CDR2 (germline): DFQATT, SNEGSKA (reference sequence). The V segment lost 1 base and the J segment 5 bases; nucleotides outside the gene matches: 10. In nucleotides, the CDR3 is TGCAGTGCTAGAGGGCTAGCGGATGACCGGGAGACCCAGTACTTC. As protein: CSARGLADDRETQYF.

The V and J genes are TRBV7-2 and TRBJ2-1; tentative D call: TRBD2 (5 bases). The end of the DNA fits TRBJ2-7 better, so the J call may be wrong. Germline CDR1 SGHTA, CDR2 FQGNSA. CDR3 length: 15 amino acids. CDR3 coding DNA: TGTGCCAGCAGCTTAGCCGGGATCGGCGCTTACGAGCAGTACTTC. Translation gives CASSLAGIGAYEQYF.

The chain couples TRBV18 to TRBJ1-2; D might be TRBD1 (5 bases). This CDR3 has 14 residues. The V end lost 3 bases, the J end lost 2 bases, and 10 bases lay between the germline ends. Germline V gene sequence: CDR1 KGHSH, CDR2 LQKENI. In nucleotides, the CDR3 is TGTGCCAGCTCACCGGGGCAGATGAACTATGGCTACACCTTC. Its translation: CASSPGQMNYGYTF.

This clonotype was observed a handful of times. The chain joins TRBV6-6 to TRBJ2-3; D is unclear. The CDR3 runs 11 residues. Trimming shortened V by 1 base and J by 6 bases, and 2 bases separated the two germline ends. Per the germline V gene, CDR1 is MNHNY and CDR2 is SVGAGI (reference sequence). CDR3 sequence (DNA): TGTGCCAGCAGTTACTGGGATACGCAGTATTTT. Encoded protein: CASSYWDTQYF.

This chain uses TRBV11-2 with TRBJ2-7; possible D gene TRBD2, 5 bases. CDR3 length: 14 amino acids. The germline CDR1 and CDR2 sequences are SGHAT and FQNNGV. V was clipped by 3 bases and J by 3 bases, with 12 bases between them. The CDR3, as DNA: TGTGCCAGCAGCTTTGGACTGGGAGACTACGAGCAGTACTTC. This gives the protein CASSFGLGDYEQYF.

This clonotype was seen repeatedly, ten times or more. V is TRBV20-1 and J is TRBJ1-2, with no clear D. Germline V gives CDR1 DFQATT, CDR2 SNEGSKA (reference sequence). The CDR3 has 13 residues. V lost 1 base, J lost 8 bases, and 14 bases lay in between. This chain's CDR3 is CSARVGGIKGYTF. The CDR3, as DNA: TGCAGTGCTAGAGTTGGTGGTATTAAAGGCTACACCTTC.

The CDR3: CASSLTSGTYGYTF. In nucleotides, the CDR3 is TGTGCCAGCAGCTTGACGTCCGGGACCTATGGCTACACCTTC. The chain uses TRBV5-6 and TRBJ1-2; perhaps TRBD1 as D (5 bases). Germline V gives CDR1 SGHDT, CDR2 YYEEEE. The CDR3 consists of 14 residues. Between the trimmed V and J ends, which lost 1 base and 4 bases, there was a span of 11 bases.

The rearrangement links TRBV25-1 to TRBJ2-1; 7 nucleotides agree with TRBD2. J gave up 2 bases and V 1 base, and 2 bases lay outside the gene matches. Germline V lookup: CDR1 MGHDK, CDR2 SYGVNS. The CDR3 spans 15 residues. CDR3 in amino acids: CASSEFLAAYNEQFF. The CDR3 bases are TGTGCCAGCAGTGAATTTCTAGCGGCCTACAATGAGCAGTTCTTC.

This chain links TRBV19 with TRBJ1-1, with D unresolved. This CDR3 has 13 residues. Germline lookup yields CDR1 LNHDA and CDR2 SQIVND (reference sequence). With 5 bases removed from V and 2 bases from J, the gap between germline ends came to 9 bases. The CDR3 bases are TGTGCCAGTAGTTGGTCAGGAAACACTGAAGCTTTCTTT. Translation gives CASSWSGNTEAFF.